This T cell receptor (beta chain) originates from a study of OX40 agonist ivuxolimab in advanced cancers. With regard to the full study: The costimulatory receptor OX40 (CD134) was targeted by ivuxolimab, a fully human IgG2 agonistic monoclonal antibody. Intravenous ivuxolimab was administered to patients every 2 weeks at six dose levels: 0.01, 0.1, 0.3, 1.5, 3 and 10 mg/kg. Of the roughly 52 dose-escalation patients, hepatocellular carcinoma was present in about 20, melanoma in around 15, renal cell carcinoma in 9 and head and neck cancer in 9. The dose-escalation cohort was 82.7% male with a mean age of approximately 59 years, ranging from roughly 20 to 80. Prior anti-PD-1, anti-PD-L1 or anti-CTLA-4 therapy was permitted, and checkpoint inhibitors had been received by less than 45% of dose-escalation patients. Partial responses occurred in three dose-escalation patients, of whom one had hepatocellular carcinoma and two had cutaneous melanoma. The point of sequencing TCRbeta in the periphery was to test whether ivuxolimab changed TCR sequence diversity and drove clonal T-cell expansion. The monotherapy dose-escalation portion (N ≈ 56 patients) of the phase I ivuxolimab trial is reported in the paper. What the work shows at the level of the full study, not this receptor alone: After ivuxolimab, more expanded clones were found on average in CD8+ T cells than in CD4+ T cells. At doses from 0.1 to 3.0 mg/kg, clonal expansion was seen in both CD4+ and CD8+ blood T cells between baseline and week 6. In the 0.1-3.0 mg/kg groups, partial responders had among the lowest normalized peripheral clonal expansion, particularly in CD8+ T cells. Antigen specificity was not determined for the clonally expanded peripheral T cells. Low levels of normalized T-cell clonal expansion were also seen in some patients who did not respond.

Patients with a history of autoimmune disease or receiving systemic immunosuppression were excluded from the trial. Peripheral blood for TCR sequencing was drawn from every dose cohort at baseline, at cycle 4 day 1 and at cycle 7 day 1. The samples were taken from a phase I, first-in-human, multicenter, open-label dose-escalation trial of ivuxolimab. Adults with locally advanced or metastatic melanoma, renal cell, hepatocellular, or head and neck squamous cell carcinoma were enrolled in the trial. Before TCR sequencing, CD4+ T cells and CD8+ T cells from peripheral blood were sorted into separate populations. In the case of this clone: Its specific antigen is unknown. The input lacks base qualities; no much larger clone sits a single base away.

For sequencing of the TCRbeta CDR3 region, genomic DNA was extracted from the sorted cells. TCRbeta CDR3 regions were sequenced using the immunoSEQ Assay. TCRdb provides this immuneACCESS table in a form limited to in-frame rearrangements. Some clones are lacking; in checked studies, under half of them reflect an unresolved V gene, and why the rest are absent is not known. A total of approximately 84,000 clones appear in this sample, approximately 89% of them only once. The ten largest clones take up over 0.15% of the sample. The CDR1 and CDR2 encoded by the germline V gene are SGHDT and YYEEEE. Relative to germline, V is missing 4 bases and J is missing 7 bases, with 4 bases of the junction outside any gene match. Counted from cysteine to phenylalanine, this CDR3 has 14 amino acids. Just CDR3 DNA is preserved here, 42 bases in frame from base 1.

The chain joins TRBV5-6 to TRBJ2-1; TRBD2 aligns with 11 central bases. Sample: CD4+ or CD8+ T cells sorted from blood, taken in a trial of the OX40 agonist ivuxolimab. This clonotype was sampled from an adult with an advanced solid tumor such as melanoma, head and neck, liver or kidney cancer. The CDR3 here reads CASSRGLAENEQFF. In nucleotide form, the sequence is TGTGCCAGCAGCCGGGGACTAGCGGAAAATGAGCAGTTCTTC.